The rows below give T cell receptor beta chains drawn from one sample of a study of T cell repertoires in cytomegalovirus infection. MiXCR, applied by TCRdb to the reads, yields one record per CDR3 protein. Among just over 300,000 distinct CDR3 sequences listed, roughly 15% were seen once. The specimen was PBMCs. Every receptor here comes from a human donor in good health (CMV status not recorded). Some clones in this sample may be carry-over from other donors' samples. Both conserved end residues are part of each CDR3. The D gene is left open where the match is weak. Some rows mark clone size as missing; the rest say once, few, many or name a class of expanded clone.

cdr3_nt: TGCAGTGCTAGAGTCGGCCAGGGCTCCTACAATGAGCAGTTCTTC
cdr3_aa: CSARVGQGSYNEQFF
j_call: TRBJ2-1
v_call: TRBV20-1
d_call: NA
clone_size: NA

cdr3_nt: TGTGCCAGCAGCCAAGATCTTGCCAGCACTGAAGCTTTCTTT
cdr3_aa: CASSQDLASTEAFF
j_call: TRBJ1-1
v_call: TRBV14
d_call: NA
clone_size: few

cdr3_nt: TGTGCCAGCAGTCCACGGACCCCGGATTCACCCCTCCACTTT
cdr3_aa: CASSPRTPDSPLHF
j_call: TRBJ1-6
v_call: TRBV6-6
d_call: NA
clone_size: few

cdr3_nt: TGTGCCAGCAGCCAAGACAGCAACAATCAGCCCCAGCATTTT
cdr3_aa: CASSQDSNNQPQHF
j_call: TRBJ1-5
v_call: TRBV7-9
d_call: NA
clone_size: NA

cdr3_nt: TGTGCCAGCAGTCCCGCGGGGGGCGGGTACAATGAGCAGTTCTTC
cdr3_aa: CASSPAGGGYNEQFF
j_call: TRBJ2-1
v_call: TRBV6-2/TRBV6-3
d_call: TRBD2
clone_size: few

cdr3_nt: TGTGCCAGCAGCCCAGGGTTCTATGGCTACACCTTC
cdr3_aa: CASSPGFYGYTF
j_call: TRBJ1-2
v_call: TRBV28
d_call: NA
clone_size: few

cdr3_nt: TGTGCCAGCAGTGTGGCGGGGGAATGGTCACCCCTCCACTTT
cdr3_aa: CASSVAGEWSPLHF
j_call: TRBJ1-6
v_call: TRBV25-1
d_call: NA
clone_size: NA

cdr3_nt: TGTGCCAGCAGCCGGACAGGGGTAGTCACTGAAGCTTTCTTT
cdr3_aa: CASSRTGVVTEAFF
j_call: TRBJ1-1
v_call: TRBV7-6
d_call: TRBD1
clone_size: many

cdr3_nt: TGTGCCAGCAGTTCTCGTCGCGGAGGGGGTTATAATCAGCCCCAGCATTTT
cdr3_aa: CASSSRRGGGYNQPQHF
j_call: TRBJ1-5
v_call: TRBV28
d_call: NA
clone_size: many

cdr3_nt: TGTGCCAGCAGTTCCCCTACAGGGGGCTGGACAGATACGCAGTATTTT
cdr3_aa: CASSSPTGGWTDTQYF
j_call: TRBJ2-3
v_call: TRBV6-2/TRBV6-3
d_call: TRBD1
clone_size: NA

cdr3_nt: TGTGCCAGCAGCTTAGGTTGGGCAGGGGGTGAGGTTTACGAGCAGTACTTC
cdr3_aa: CASSLGWAGGEVYEQYF
j_call: TRBJ2-7
v_call: TRBV7-8
d_call: TRBD1
clone_size: many

cdr3_nt: TGTGCCAGCAGCTTCATGACAGGGGTACCGGATCAGCCCCAGCATTTT
cdr3_aa: CASSFMTGVPDQPQHF
j_call: TRBJ1-5
v_call: TRBV5-6
d_call: TRBD1
clone_size: NA

cdr3_nt: TGTGCCAGCAGTTTTCTTGGGACTAGTCAGGAGACCCAGTACTTC
cdr3_aa: CASSFLGTSQETQYF
j_call: TRBJ2-5
v_call: TRBV27
d_call: TRBD2
clone_size: NA

cdr3_nt: TGTGCCACCAGTGACAGGACAGATCAAGAGACCCAGTACTTC
cdr3_aa: CATSDRTDQETQYF
j_call: TRBJ2-5
v_call: TRBV24-1
d_call: NA
clone_size: NA

cdr3_nt: TGTGCCAGCACCCAAGGCGTTGGAAACACCATATATTTT
cdr3_aa: CASTQGVGNTIYF
j_call: TRBJ1-3
v_call: TRBV12-3/TRBV12-4
d_call: NA
clone_size: many

cdr3_nt: TGTGCCAGCAGTGATCTCAGGGAGAGATACTACAATGAGCAGTTCTTC
cdr3_aa: CASSDLRERYYNEQFF
j_call: TRBJ2-1
v_call: TRBV6-5
d_call: NA
clone_size: NA

cdr3_nt: TGTGCCAGCAGTCCTGAAGCGGGGGGATACCAAGAGACCCAGTACTTC
cdr3_aa: CASSPEAGGYQETQYF
j_call: TRBJ2-5
v_call: TRBV28
d_call: TRBD2
clone_size: NA

cdr3_nt: TGTGCCAGCAGCTTTGGACTAGCGGGGCTTTACAATGAGCAGTTCTTC
cdr3_aa: CASSFGLAGLYNEQFF
j_call: TRBJ2-1
v_call: TRBV7-8
d_call: TRBD2
clone_size: many

cdr3_nt: TGTGCCAGTAGTGGCCGAAACGAGGGCAATCAGCCCCAGCATTTT
cdr3_aa: CASSGRNEGNQPQHF
j_call: TRBJ1-5
v_call: TRBV19
d_call: NA
clone_size: NA

cdr3_nt: TGTGCCAGCAGTCTCGGGGACAGGGGGCTTGACAATGAGCAGTTCTTC
cdr3_aa: CASSLGDRGLDNEQFF
j_call: TRBJ2-1
v_call: TRBV12-3/TRBV12-4
d_call: TRBD1
clone_size: NA

cdr3_nt: TGTGCCAGCAGTGAATGGGGAGCGACCGGGGAGCTGTTTTTT
cdr3_aa: CASSEWGATGELFF
j_call: TRBJ2-2
v_call: TRBV2
d_call: NA
clone_size: NA

cdr3_nt: TGTGCCAGCAGCCTTCAGGGCCCTGAGACCCAGTACTTC
cdr3_aa: CASSLQGPETQYF
j_call: TRBJ2-5
v_call: TRBV4-2
d_call: NA
clone_size: few

cdr3_nt: TGTGCCACCAGTGACGGGACTTACAATGAGCAGTTCTTC
cdr3_aa: CATSDGTYNEQFF
j_call: TRBJ2-1
v_call: TRBV24-1
d_call: NA
clone_size: NA

cdr3_nt: TGTGCCAGCAGCCCAAACCTGAGGGGTAACTATGGCTACACCTTC
cdr3_aa: CASSPNLRGNYGYTF
j_call: TRBJ1-2
v_call: TRBV7-9
d_call: NA
clone_size: NA

cdr3_nt: TGTGCCAGCAGTTACTCACGGTCCGGATGGTCTGGAAACACCATATATTTT
cdr3_aa: CASSYSRSGWSGNTIYF
j_call: TRBJ1-3
v_call: TRBV6-5
d_call: NA
clone_size: few

cdr3_nt: TGTGCCATCAGTGAGTCGACAGGGGGCGGCGGGCCCCAGCATTTT
cdr3_aa: CAISESTGGGGPQHF
j_call: TRBJ1-5
v_call: TRBV10-3
d_call: TRBD1
clone_size: few

cdr3_nt: TGTGCCAGTAGTAGGAGCCCCCCCCCCTACAATGAGCAGTTCTTC
cdr3_aa: CASSRSPPPYNEQFF
j_call: TRBJ2-1
v_call: TRBV19
d_call: NA
clone_size: NA

cdr3_nt: TGTGCCAGCAGCGGACAGACAGGGGGCGGCTATGGCTACACCTTC
cdr3_aa: CASSGQTGGGYGYTF
j_call: TRBJ1-2
v_call: TRBV7-2
d_call: TRBD1
clone_size: NA

cdr3_nt: TGTGCCAGCAGTACACAGGGAGAAAGTGGCACTGAAGCTTTCTTT
cdr3_aa: CASSTQGESGTEAFF
j_call: TRBJ1-1
v_call: TRBV2
d_call: NA
clone_size: NA

cdr3_nt: TGTGCCAGCAGTTACTCCGTTTGGGGCGGGGATACGCAGTATTTT
cdr3_aa: CASSYSVWGGDTQYF
j_call: TRBJ2-3
v_call: TRBV6-5
d_call: NA
clone_size: NA

cdr3_nt: TGTGCCAGCAGCGGAGGGGCAGGGGAGGACGGCTACACCTTC
cdr3_aa: CASSGGAGEDGYTF
j_call: TRBJ1-2
v_call: TRBV9
d_call: NA
clone_size: few

cdr3_nt: TGTGCCAGTAGTATGGGGACAGGCGGCTACGAGCAGTACTTC
cdr3_aa: CASSMGTGGYEQYF
j_call: TRBJ2-7
v_call: TRBV19
d_call: TRBD1
clone_size: many

cdr3_nt: TGTGCCAGCAGCTCTGCAGGGGCCGGAAGGGACGAGCAGTACTTC
cdr3_aa: CASSSAGAGRDEQYF
j_call: TRBJ2-7
v_call: TRBV7-2
d_call: NA
clone_size: many

cdr3_nt: TGCGCCAGCAGCTGGGGGACTAGCGGGTCGAATGAGCAGTTCTTC
cdr3_aa: CASSWGTSGSNEQFF
j_call: TRBJ2-1
v_call: TRBV5-1
d_call: TRBD2
clone_size: NA

cdr3_nt: TGTGCCACCAGCAGAGAAGGGCCAGGGCCACGTTACTTC
cdr3_aa: CATSREGPGPRYF
j_call: TRBJ2-7
v_call: TRBV15
d_call: NA
clone_size: NA

cdr3_nt: TGTGCCAGCCTCCGCTCGGGGACCGGGGAGCTGTTTTTT
cdr3_aa: CASLRSGTGELFF
j_call: TRBJ2-2
v_call: TRBV25-1
d_call: NA
clone_size: NA

cdr3_nt: TGTGCCAGCAGCTTAGCGGCCCAGAAAGAGACCCAGTACTTC
cdr3_aa: CASSLAAQKETQYF
j_call: TRBJ2-5
v_call: TRBV7-9
d_call: NA
clone_size: NA

cdr3_nt: TGTGCCAGTAAGAGAGGGGACAGGGGGCCGGGTGAGCAGTTCTTC
cdr3_aa: CASKRGDRGPGEQFF
j_call: TRBJ2-1
v_call: TRBV19
d_call: TRBD1
clone_size: few

cdr3_nt: TGTGCCAGCAGCCCTCAGACTGCTACGCAGTATTTT
cdr3_aa: CASSPQTATQYF
j_call: TRBJ2-3
v_call: TRBV12-3/TRBV12-4
d_call: NA
clone_size: NA

cdr3_nt: TGTGCCAGCAGTCCTCCGGACACCCAATGGACCCAGTACTTC
cdr3_aa: CASSPPDTQWTQYF
j_call: TRBJ2-5
v_call: TRBV6-2/TRBV6-3
d_call: NA
clone_size: many

cdr3_nt: TGTGCCAGCAGTGAAGAAAGTACGAGGGAACCCCAGCATTTT
cdr3_aa: CASSEESTREPQHF
j_call: TRBJ1-5
v_call: TRBV6-1
d_call: NA
clone_size: few

cdr3_nt: TGTGCCAGCTCACTCGGACAGGGAAGCGACGAGCAGTACTTC
cdr3_aa: CASSLGQGSDEQYF
j_call: TRBJ2-7
v_call: TRBV18
d_call: TRBD1
clone_size: few

cdr3_nt: TGTGCCAGCAGCTACGGAGGAGGGCCTAACTATGGCTACACCTTC
cdr3_aa: CASSYGGGPNYGYTF
j_call: TRBJ1-2
v_call: TRBV7-9
d_call: NA
clone_size: many

cdr3_nt: TGTGCCAGCAGTAACGACGCGGATACGCAGTATTTT
cdr3_aa: CASSNDADTQYF
j_call: TRBJ2-3
v_call: TRBV6-1
d_call: NA
clone_size: many

cdr3_nt: TGTGCCAGCAGCTTGGGAGGCGGGGGAGAGATGGAGACCCAGTACTTC
cdr3_aa: CASSLGGGGEMETQYF
j_call: TRBJ2-5
v_call: TRBV5-4
d_call: TRBD2
clone_size: NA

cdr3_nt: TGTGCCAGCAGTTTAGCGGGGGGAAAGAACAATGAGCAGTTCTTC
cdr3_aa: CASSLAGGKNNEQFF
j_call: TRBJ2-1
v_call: TRBV12-3/TRBV12-4
d_call: NA
clone_size: many